The present entry profiles one T cell receptor beta chain with its context. This sample was included in a study of shared clonotypes between healthy human individuals. Study as a whole: Three plates were used per donor for CD4 naive, three for CD4 memory, two for CD8 naive and one for CD8 memory.

Donors had no recently reported acute infections or vaccinations and were HIV-negative. The CDR3 sequence is 16 residues long. Germline CDR1 is SGHRS and CDR2 is YFSETQ. V dropped 0 bases and J dropped 5 bases, with 17 bases sitting between them. Repertoires were generated with immunoSEQ multiplex PCR, while TCRdb's copy carries only in-frame clones and drops some. The repertoire has millions of clones, around 90% of them found once; the top ten carry more than 0.12%. The chain combines TRBV5-1 with TRBJ2-5; D may be TRBD1 (5 bases). Material: naive CD4+ T cells sorted from blood. Subset of the sample: CD45RA+ positively selected. This TCR was recovered from a man aged 18 to 29 in good health. As DNA, the CDR3 is TGCGCCAGCAGCTTGGAGCCTGCAGGGAATTTCGAGACCCAGTACTTC. Translated, it gives CASSLEPAGNFETQYF.